The 32 T cell receptor beta chains reported below all come from one sample, sequenced in a study of blood T cell repertoires in COVID-19. TCRdb's table, derived via immunoSEQ multiplex PCR, lists solely in-frame clones and lacks some. This sample has under 90,000 clones, with about 80% found just once. The source material was peripheral blood. The receptor source for this set is a man in his fifties or sixties with active or convalescent COVID-19.

In its sample, this clone was seen a few times. The chain joins TRBV2 to TRBJ2-2, with TRBD1 matching over 8 bases. CDR1 and CDR2 (germline): SNHLY, FYNNEI. The J segment lost 4 bases and the V segment lost 7 bases, leaving 8 bases of the junction unmatched. This CDR3 contains 15 residues. The chain's CDR3 is CASTGQGGITGELFF. The CDR3, as DNA: TGTGCCAGCACCGGACAGGGTGGAATCACCGGGGAGCTGTTTTTT.

This chain connects TRBV19 to TRBJ2-3; 11 bases agree with TRBD2. Germline lookup yields CDR1 LNHDA and CDR2 SQIVND (reference sequence). This CDR3 has 18 amino acids. The J segment lost 1 base and the V segment lost 3 bases, leaving 9 bases of the junction unmatched. DNA of the CDR3: TGTGCCAGTAGTATTCCCCATAGCGGGGGGGGTTGCACAGATACGCAGTATTTT. Amino acid sequence: CASSIPHSGGGCTDTQYF.

The J gene is TRBJ1-1, the V gene TRBV11-3; TRBD1 agrees at 8 bases. This CDR3 contains 12 residues. The V and J ends lost 5 bases and 5 bases, in that order; junction bases with no gene match: 1. Germline CDR1 reads SGHNT; CDR2 reads YENEEA. The CDR3 nucleotides read TGTGCCAGCAGCCGGACAGGGACTGAAGCTTTCTTT. Amino acid sequence: CASSRTGTEAFF. Full variable domain (rest looked up from reference TRBV11-3 and TRBJ1-1): EAGVVQSPRYKIIEKKQPVAFWCNPISGHNTLYWYLQNLGQGPELLIRYENEEAVDDSQLPKDRFSAERLKGVDSTLKIQPAELGDSAVYLCASSRTGTEAFFGQGTRLTVV.

This chain connects TRBV18 to TRBJ2-3; the D gene is possibly TRBD2 (6 bases). V dropped 2 bases and J dropped 0 bases, with 21 bases sitting between them. Germline assignment: CDR1 KGHSH and CDR2 LQKENI. The CDR3 contains 19 residues. The CDR3 bases are TGTGCCAGCTCACCAACAAGCCTCTTTAGCGGAGGTAGCACAGATACGCAGTATTTT. Translation: CASSPTSLFSGGSTDTQYF.

The genes are TRBV5-1 and TRBJ1-2; 8 bases are shared with TRBD1. This CDR3 spans 14 amino acids. The germline V gene encodes CDR1 SGHRS and CDR2 YFSETQ. V shed 1 base, J shed 8 bases, and the junction held 7 bases outside the gene matches. DNA of the CDR3: TGCGCCAGCAGCTTGAATGGGCAGGGGGCCGGCTACACCTTC. Amino acid sequence: CASSLNGQGAGYTF.

This chain links TRBV7-9 with TRBJ2-5, with D perhaps TRBD2 (5 bases). CDR1 and CDR2 from the germline V gene are SEHNR and FQNEAQ (reference sequence). CDR3 length: 10 residues. The CDR3 spells CASGEETQYF. Written as DNA, the CDR3 is TGTGCAAGTGGGGAGGAGACCCAGTACTTC.

The chain carries TRBV5-5 and TRBJ2-2, with 7 positions matching TRBD1. Germline trimming cut 1 base from V and 5 bases from J; bases unmatched to any gene: 11. Germline-derived CDR1 and CDR2 are SGHKS and YYEKEE (reference sequence). The length of the CDR3 is 17 residues. CDR3 DNA: TGTGCCAGCAGCTTGCTCGTGACAGGGAGTAATACCGGGGAGCTGTTTTTT. Its protein product is CASSLLVTGSNTGELFF.

The chain combines TRBV11-2 with TRBJ1-2, with TRBD1 identical over 7 bases. The trim removed 4 bases at V and 8 bases at J, leaving 7 bases unmatched. The CDR3 runs to 13 residues. Germline loops: CDR1 SGHAT, CDR2 FQNNGV. CDR3 DNA sequence: TGTGCCAGCAGCTGGCGGGACAGAAAAGGCTACACCTTC. Translation gives CASSWRDRKGYTF.

The chain is built from TRBV4-3 and TRBJ2-7, with a weak D call TRBD1 (6 bases). Germline V gives CDR1 LGHNA, CDR2 YSLEER. The CDR3 has 13 amino acids. V was pared by 3 bases and J by 3 bases, with 9 bases between. CDR3 sequence reads: CASSQTQGYEQYF. CDR3 in DNA: TGCGCCAGCAGCCAGACACAGGGCTACGAGCAGTACTTC.

The chain joins TRBV19 to TRBJ1-5; D gene unclear. The V gene lost 3 bases and the J gene lost 0 bases, with 15 bases spanning the gap. The CDR3 totals 17 residues. In germline, CDR1 is LNHDA, CDR2 SQIVND (reference sequence). CDR3 in amino acids: CASSIRTSSNSNQPQHF. In DNA, the CDR3 is TGTGCCAGTAGTATCCGAACGAGTAGCAATAGCAATCAGCCCCAGCATTTT.

The chain joins TRBV4-1 to TRBJ2-1; 13 bases line up with TRBD2. The germline CDR1 and CDR2 sequences are MGHRA and YSYEKL. J was trimmed by 6 bases and V by 1 base; bases with no gene match: 6. The CDR3 runs 17 residues. CDR3 residues: CASSQGRLAGGLNEQFF. The DNA of the CDR3 is TGCGCCAGCAGCCAAGGCAGACTAGCGGGGGGCCTCAATGAGCAGTTCTTC.

This chain links TRBV6-2 or TRBV6-3 with TRBJ1-2; TRBD1 is a possible D gene (5 bases). The germline gives CDR1 MNHEY, CDR2 SVGEGT. Trimming removed 6 bases from V and 8 bases from J, with 16 bases in between. CDR3 length: 13 amino acids. The CDR3 nucleotides are TGTGCCAGCAGCCCCGGGACTGAGGGGGGCTACACCTTC. This gives the protein CASSPGTEGGYTF.

This clone came up a few times. CDR3 DNA sequence: TGTGCCAGCAGTGATCCCCTCGAGAACGAGCAGTTCTTC. Protein: CASSDPLENEQFF. The chain joins TRBV6-1 to TRBJ2-1; no clear D gene. V was clipped by 3 bases and J by 10 bases, with 13 bases between them. This CDR3 comprises 13 residues. Looked up from germline, CDR1 is MNHNS and CDR2 is SASEGT.

The V and J genes are TRBV5-1 and TRBJ2-1, with a tentative D call TRBD2 (7 bases). From germline, CDR1 is SGHRS and CDR2 YFSETQ. V gave up 4 bases and J gave up 6 bases, with 20 bases separating them. This CDR3 comprises 16 residues. The CDR3 DNA follows: TGCGCCAGCAGCACGCAGGGGTCCGGGGGGATCAATGAGCAGTTCTTC. As protein: CASSTQGSGGINEQFF.

This clone is termed medium-sized. The chain employs TRBV27 and TRBJ1-4; 7 bases map to TRBD1. Germline V gene sequence: CDR1 MNHEY, CDR2 SMNVEV (reference sequence). CDR3 length: 16 amino acids. The V gene end was trimmed by 6 bases and the J gene end by 0 bases; junction bases not matched to a gene: 7. The CDR3 sequence: CASRWTGSATNEKLFF. CDR3 nucleotides: TGTGCCAGCAGATGGACAGGTTCTGCAACTAATGAAAAACTGTTTTTT.

The genes are TRBV5-1 and TRBJ2-3; the match to TRBD2 covers 7 bases. Per the germline V gene, CDR1 is SGHRS and CDR2 is YFSETQ. The CDR3 runs 14 residues. Trimming at V came to 7 bases and at J to 0 bases, leaving 5 bases not matched to a gene. This CDR3 reads CASASGASTDTQYF. The CDR3 DNA sequence: TGCGCCAGCGCTAGCGGAGCTAGCACAGATACGCAGTATTTT.

The rearrangement links TRBV11-2 to TRBJ2-6; no firm D call. The germline gives CDR1 SGHAT, CDR2 FQNNGV. The CDR3 runs to 17 residues. Trimming took off 3 bases at V and 0 bases at J, with 12 bases between the two ends. CDR3 in DNA: TGTGCCAGCAGCTTTGACACTTCCATCTCTGGGGCCAACGTCCTGACTTTC. Protein product: CASSFDTSISGANVLTF. The full variable domain, completed using reference TRBV11-2 and TRBJ2-6, is EAGVAQSPRYKIIEKRQSVAFWCNPISGHATLYWYQQILGQGPKLLIQFQNNGVVDDSQLPKDRFSAERLKGVDSTLKIQPAKLEDSAVYLCASSFDTSISGANVLTFGAGSRLTVL.

The chain employs TRBV5-6 and TRBJ1-1, with a weak D call TRBD1 (6 bases). The germline CDR1 and CDR2 sequences are SGHDT and YYEEEE. V was pared by 2 bases and J by 4 bases, with 15 bases between. CDR3 size: 15 residues. CDR3 sequence reads: CASSFVQGPGTEAFF. In DNA, the CDR3 is TGTGCCAGCAGCTTCGTACAGGGTCCTGGCACTGAAGCTTTCTTT.

This clone appeared once. This chain joins TRBV30 and TRBJ1-2; 8 nucleotides align to TRBD1. J lost 3 bases, V lost 1 base, and 4 bases had no gene match. In germline, CDR1 is GTSNPN, CDR2 SVGIG (reference sequence). CDR3 length: 14 residues. The DNA for the CDR3 is TGTGCCTGGAGTGCTACAGGGGGGTACTATGGCTACACCTTC. Its translation: CAWSATGGYYGYTF.

This clone has only a few counts. The chain carries TRBV15 and TRBJ1-6; D perhaps matches TRBD1 (5 bases). Trimming removed 1 base at V and 9 bases at J, with 16 bases between. Per germline, CDR1 LNHNV and CDR2 YYDKDF (reference sequence). The CDR3 totals 16 residues. CDR3 residues: CATSRVGREVGSPLHF. The CDR3 DNA reads TGTGCCACCAGCAGAGTTGGCAGGGAAGTAGGTTCACCCCTCCACTTT.

This clone turned up a few times. The chain has TRBV5-4 and TRBJ1-1; D may be TRBD1 (5 bases). The germline V gene has CDR1 SGHNT and CDR2 YYREEE (reference sequence). V lost 0 bases and J lost 1, with 10 bases in between. The CDR3 length is 15 residues. CDR3 loop: CASSLAGGGNTEAFF. CDR3 DNA: TGTGCCAGCAGCTTGGCGGGGGGAGGGAACACTGAAGCTTTCTTT.

The V and J genes are TRBV9 and TRBJ1-3; D is unclear. Between the trimmed V and J ends, which lost 1 base and 0 bases, there was a span of 8 bases. The CDR3 is 15 residues long. The germline V gene encodes CDR1 SGDLS and CDR2 YYNGEE. The CDR3 region is CASSVNPLSGNTIYF. CDR3 nucleotide sequence: TGTGCCAGCAGCGTAAATCCCCTCTCTGGAAACACCATATATTTT.

The genes are TRBV12-3 or TRBV12-4 and TRBJ1-2; no definite D call. V was trimmed by 6 bases and J by 8 bases, leaving 13 bases between them. The CDR3 is 12 residues long. The CDR3 sequence: CASSPPVRGYTF. The CDR3 DNA reads TGTGCCAGCAGCCCCCCGGTACGGGGCTACACCTTC.

The chain is built from TRBV20-1 and TRBJ2-1; TRBD2 aligns across 8 bases. Looked up from germline, CDR1 is DFQATT and CDR2 is SNEGSKA (reference sequence). This CDR3 region has 15 residues. V shed 3 bases, J shed 7 bases, and the junction held 11 bases outside the gene matches. The CDR3 is CSASLPGGARNEQFF. The CDR3 region has the DNA TGCAGTGCTAGTCTTCCCGGGGGGGCAAGGAATGAGCAGTTCTTC.

The chain has TRBV11-2 and TRBJ1-1; D not resolved. Trimming took 1 base from V and 8 from J, leaving 5 bases between them. This CDR3 is 11 amino acids long. Germline assignment: CDR1 SGHAT and CDR2 FQNNGV. CDR3 sequence (DNA): TGTGCCAGCAGCTTAGGGGAGGAAGCTTTCTTT. Protein product: CASSLGEEAFF.

This chain joins TRBV11-2 and TRBJ2-7, with 12 bases that match TRBD1. V shed 5 bases and J 7 bases; nucleotides not matched to a gene: 12. Germline V CDR1 and CDR2: SGHAT, FQNNGV. The CDR3 is made up of 16 amino acids. The DNA for the CDR3 is TGTGCCAGCAGCCCTGCCCGGGGACAGGGGGCGAGGGAGCAGTACTTC. Encoded protein: CASSPARGQGAREQYF. Supplemented by reference TRBV11-2 and TRBJ2-7, the full variable domain reads EAGVAQSPRYKIIEKRQSVAFWCNPISGHATLYWYQQILGQGPKLLIQFQNNGVVDDSQLPKDRFSAERLKGVDSTLKIQPAKLEDSAVYLCASSPARGQGAREQYFGPGTRLTVT.

The genes are TRBV5-5 and TRBJ2-7; D may be TRBD1 (6 bases). Trimming left V 2 bases short and J 1 base short, with 13 bases between. This CDR3 has 15 amino acids. Germline-derived CDR1 and CDR2 are SGHKS and YYEKEE (reference sequence). CDR3 region: CASSLGTYDSYEQYF. Here the CDR3 DNA reads TGTGCCAGCAGCTTAGGGACATATGATTCCTACGAGCAGTACTTC.

This clone occurred a few times. One junction end disagrees with the germline gene, perhaps due to a read error. The V gene is TRBV7-9, the J gene TRBJ1-2; 8 nucleotides match TRBD1. The CDR3 sequence is 11 residues long. Germline V gene sequence: CDR1 SEHNR, CDR2 FQNEAQ (reference sequence). The CDR3 nucleotides are TGTGCCAGCAGCTCTGGGACAGGTACCGTCTTC. Translation gives CASSSGTGTVF.

V usage is TRBV2 and J usage is TRBJ2-7; D possibly corresponds to TRBD1 (6 bases). Per germline, CDR1 SNHLY and CDR2 FYNNEI. The CDR3 length is 15 residues. Trimming took 6 bases from V and 0 from J, leaving 15 bases between them. CDR3 coding DNA: TGTGCCAGCAGGGCAGGGCAGGGGCGCTCCTACGAGCAGTACTTC. Protein: CASRAGQGRSYEQYF.

The chain combines TRBV7-2 with TRBJ2-1, with D possibly being TRBD2 (7 bases). There are 16 residues in the CDR3. Trimming took 2 bases from V and 3 from J, leaving 14 bases between them. CDR1 and CDR2 (germline): SGHTA, FQGNSA. The CDR3 is CASSLPAGALYNEQFF. The CDR3 nucleotides are TGTGCCAGCAGCTTACCTGCGGGGGCACTCTACAATGAGCAGTTCTTC.

This chain joins TRBV18 and TRBJ1-6; D remains ambiguous. The germline V and J ends were trimmed by 6 bases and 9 bases, with 18 bases remaining between them. Germline-derived CDR1 and CDR2 are KGHSH and LQKENI. The CDR3 is 15 residues long. This CDR3 is CASSPTPLGSSPLHF. The CDR3, as DNA: TGTGCCAGCTCCCCGACTCCGCTTGGGTCTTCACCCCTCCACTTT.

The chain joins TRBV5-4 to TRBJ2-5, with TRBD1 matching 11 bases. The V gene's germline CDR1 is SGHNT and CDR2 YYREEE (reference sequence). J was trimmed by 2 bases and V by 3 bases; bases with no gene match: 0. CDR3 size: 14 residues. The CDR3 spells CASSWDRGQETQYF. As DNA, the CDR3 is TGTGCCAGCAGCTGGGACAGGGGGCAAGAGACCCAGTACTTC.